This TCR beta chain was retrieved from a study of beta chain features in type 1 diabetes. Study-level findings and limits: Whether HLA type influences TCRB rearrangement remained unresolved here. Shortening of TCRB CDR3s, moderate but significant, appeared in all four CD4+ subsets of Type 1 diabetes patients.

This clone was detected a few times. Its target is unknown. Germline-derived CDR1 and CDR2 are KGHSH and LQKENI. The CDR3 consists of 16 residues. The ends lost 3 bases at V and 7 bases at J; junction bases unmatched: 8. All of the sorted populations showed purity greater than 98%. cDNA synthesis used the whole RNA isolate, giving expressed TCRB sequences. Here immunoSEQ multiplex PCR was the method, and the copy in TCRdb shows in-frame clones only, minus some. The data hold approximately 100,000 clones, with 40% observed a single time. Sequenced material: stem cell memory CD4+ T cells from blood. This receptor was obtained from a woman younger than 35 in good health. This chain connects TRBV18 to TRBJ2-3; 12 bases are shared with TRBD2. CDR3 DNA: TGTGCCAGCTCACCTCAACTAGCGGGAGGCGGCCATACGCAGTATTTT. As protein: CASSPQLAGGGHTQYF.